The sequence of this T cell receptor beta chain was determined in a study of identical twins. The CDR3 loop spans 14 amino acids. Trimming removed 0 bases from V and 7 bases from J, with 11 bases in between. Germline CDR1 reads MNHEY; CDR2 reads SVGAGI. Healthy Caucasian donors formed the entire cohort. A template switching step contributed a universal primer site, while unique molecular identifiers were present in the cDNA. Via MiXCR, TCRdb re-called the 5' RACE reads, giving one row per CDR3 protein. The profile covers about 920,000 distinct CDR3 sequences, with about 12% appearing a single time and 1.5% to 2% taken by the ten largest. The table lists this clonotype with a few counts. The same specimen was also included in a second study, on yellow fever vaccine responses in identical twins.

The sequence was obtained from a woman younger than 30 in good health. This chain links TRBV6-5 with TRBJ2-3, with D unresolved. The sample was PBMCs. This chain's CDR3 is CASSYSTPSYTQYF. The CDR3, as DNA: TGTGCCAGCAGTTACTCGACTCCCTCATATACGCAGTATTTT.